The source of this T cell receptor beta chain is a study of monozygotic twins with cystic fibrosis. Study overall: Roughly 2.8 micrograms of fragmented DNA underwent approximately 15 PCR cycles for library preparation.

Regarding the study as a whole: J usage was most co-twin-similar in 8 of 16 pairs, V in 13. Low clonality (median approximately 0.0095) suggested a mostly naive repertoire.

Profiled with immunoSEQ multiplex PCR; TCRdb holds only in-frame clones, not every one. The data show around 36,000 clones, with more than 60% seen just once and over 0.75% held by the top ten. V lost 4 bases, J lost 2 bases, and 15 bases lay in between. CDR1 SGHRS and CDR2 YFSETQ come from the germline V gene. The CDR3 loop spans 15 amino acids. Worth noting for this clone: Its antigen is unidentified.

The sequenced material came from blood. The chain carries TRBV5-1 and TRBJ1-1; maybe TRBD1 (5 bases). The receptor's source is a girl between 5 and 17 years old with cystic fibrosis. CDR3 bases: TGCGCCAGCAGCGTCGGGGCTCTGGGAAACACTGAAGCTTTCTTT. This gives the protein CASSVGALGNTEAFF.